This T cell receptor (beta chain) was found in a study of cytomegalovirus exposure and HLA in healthy donors. Points from the study as a whole: It was shown in a later analysis that HLA-associated TCR beta chains were more clonally expanded than other, equally common chains.

As concerns this clone: Antigen specificity is unknown.

The length of the CDR3 is 16 residues. In germline, CDR1 is SGHTA, CDR2 FQGNSA. In the PCR, 60 Vbeta and 13 Jbeta primers were used. Sequencing used immunoSEQ multiplex PCR; TCRdb keeps in-frame clones, though not all of them. The sample lists 150,000 to 200,000 clones, less than 85% occurring once. The sample was PBMCs. The V and J genes are TRBV7-2 and TRBJ2-5; TRBD2 matches 11 bases. Judging by the DNA end, TRBJ2-7 fits better; the J call may be wrong. The clonotype originates from a boy under 18 in good health and CMV-seronegative. The CDR3 spells CASSTRLAGGSYEQYF. CDR3 DNA sequence: TGTGCCAGCAGCACCCGTCTAGCGGGAGGCTCCTACGAGCAGTACTTC.